These 8 T cell receptor beta chains originate from one sample sequenced in a study of OX40 agonist ivuxolimab in advanced cancers. Profiling relied on immunoSEQ multiplex PCR, and the TCRdb table lists in-frame clones only, not all of them. The sample consists of over 70,000 clones, approximately 87% of them appearing once. Sequenced here: CD4+ or CD8+ T cells sorted from blood, sampled in a trial of the OX40 agonist ivuxolimab. The receptors derive from an adult with an advanced solid tumor such as melanoma, head and neck, liver or kidney cancer.

The CDR3 reads CASSLDGGSYEQYF. The CDR3 bases are TGTGCCAGCAGCTTAGATGGGGGCTCCTACGAGCAGTACTTC. This chain links TRBV11-3 with TRBJ2-7, with D possibly called TRBD1 or TRBD2 (5 bases each). Germline loops: CDR1 SGHNT, CDR2 YENEEA. Trimming shortened V by 0 bases and J by 0 bases, and 6 bases separated the two germline ends. The CDR3 is 14 residues long.

This clone was found once. This rearrangement joins TRBV25-1 to TRBJ1-3; no definite D call. Germline lookup yields CDR1 MGHDK and CDR2 SYGVNS. This CDR3 is built from 14 residues. V shed 2 bases and J shed 12 bases, with 17 bases lying between them. The CDR3 here is CASSEGLADGYIYF. In DNA form, the CDR3 reads TGTGCCAGCAGTGAAGGTTTGGCAGACGGTTACATATATTTT.

Notes on this clone: The junction shows a germline mismatch at one end, possibly a read error. The J gene is TRBJ2-3, the V gene TRBV7-7, with a weak D call TRBD2 (6 bases). Germline V gene data show CDR1 as SSHAT and CDR2 as FNYEAQ (reference sequence). This CDR3 has 14 amino acids. The CDR3 loop reads CASSRLGGSDTQYF. For the CDR3, the DNA is TGTGCTAGCAGCCGCCTGGGGGGATCAGATACGCAGTATTTT.

The J gene is TRBJ2-7, the V gene TRBV18; the match to TRBD1 covers 7 bases. The CDR3 consists of 12 residues. Losses at the gene ends were 3 bases for V and 6 bases for J; bases not matched to a gene: 2. Looked up from germline, CDR1 is KGHSH and CDR2 is LQKENI. The CDR3 is CASSPPGGEQYF. The CDR3 region has the DNA TGTGCCAGCTCACCCCCAGGGGGCGAGCAGTACTTC.

The chain recombines TRBV30 with TRBJ2-6; TRBD1 matches 8 bases. The CDR3 runs to 16 residues. Trimming at V came to 1 base and at J to 2 bases, leaving 4 bases not matched to a gene. Germline assignment: CDR1 GTSNPN and CDR2 SVGIG (reference sequence). Here the CDR3 DNA reads TGTGCCTGGAGTGCCCAGGGGGCGGCTGGGGCCAACGTCCTGACTTTC. It encodes CAWSAQGAAGANVLTF.

This chain connects TRBV6-1 to TRBJ2-7; 11 bases match TRBD1. The CDR3 totals 15 residues. The germline gives CDR1 MNHNS, CDR2 SASEGT. Trimming at V came to 6 bases and at J to 4 bases, leaving 8 bases not matched to a gene. The CDR3 DNA reads TGTGCCAGCAGAGCCGGACAGGGGGCAGGGTACGAGCAGTACTTC. Protein: CASRAGQGAGYEQYF.

The CDR3 loop reads CASSDLGLADRNTGELFF. The CDR3 DNA is TGCGCCAGCAGTGACCTGGGACTAGCGGACCGCAACACCGGGGAGCTGTTTTTT. The rearrangement links TRBV10-1 to TRBJ2-2; TRBD2 matches 11 bases. The CDR3 consists of 18 residues. Germline-derived CDR1 and CDR2 are WNHNN and SYGVQD (reference sequence). J gave up 2 bases and V 3 bases, and 8 bases lay outside the gene matches.

The chain recombines TRBV7-2 with TRBJ1-3; TRBD1 aligns across 7 bases. Germline CDR1 reads SGHTA; CDR2 reads FQGNSA. Unmatched junction bases numbered 7, after V lost 5 bases and J lost 0 bases. The CDR3 has 16 amino acids. The CDR3 nucleotides read TGTGCCAGCAGCCAATCGCGACAGGGCTCTGGAAACACCATATATTTT. Amino acid sequence: CASSQSRQGSGNTIYF.